The 24 T cell receptor beta chains below all came from one sample that was sequenced in a study of vaccination and CD4 T cells after COVID-19. For these TCRs, the target antigens are not known. Cultured CD4+ T cells had their DNA profiled by the Oncomine TCR Beta short-read assay. TCRdb called the PCR reads again in MiXCR, with one record for every CDR3 protein. The top ten clones hold 8.5% to 10% of a sample with about 20,000 distinct CDR3 sequences, roughly three fifths of them seen once. The treatment: roughly 10-day PBMC culture with coronavirus spike peptide pools or control peptides (ViraFEST assay). This specimen was CD4+ T cells from blood, cultured in vitro, taken after SARS-CoV-2 vaccination. The source of these receptors is a human donor who had recovered from COVID-19.

This clonotype has a handful of counts. V and J are TRBV12-3 or TRBV12-4 and TRBJ1-6; the D gene is possibly TRBD1 (6 bases). The V gene lost 0 bases and the J gene lost 7 bases, with 10 bases spanning the gap. The CDR3 is made up of 15 amino acids. The CDR3 here is CASSLAAGANSPLHF. As DNA, the CDR3 is TGTGCCAGCAGTTTAGCTGCGGGGGCAAATTCACCCCTCCACTTT.

This clonotype was observed a handful of times. V and J are TRBV10-2 and TRBJ2-4; maybe TRBD2 (5 bases). Germline V gene sequence: CDR1 WSHSY, CDR2 SAAADI. V was clipped by 6 bases and J by 8 bases, with 11 bases between them. The CDR3 has 12 amino acids. The CDR3 loop reads CASRPSLDIQYF. The CDR3 DNA reads TGCGCCAGCAGGCCTAGCTTAGACATTCAGTACTTC.

This clonotype showed up just a few times. The V gene is TRBV6-2 or TRBV6-3, the J gene TRBJ1-5; D gene unclear. Germline assignment: CDR1 MNHEY and CDR2 SVGEGT. The V gene lost 6 bases and the J gene lost 0 bases, with 15 bases spanning the gap. The CDR3 is made up of 16 amino acids. The CDR3 nucleotides read TGTGCCAGCAGGACCACTGGGAAGGGTAGCAATCAGCCCCAGCATTTT. Translating gives CASRTTGKGSNQPQHF.

This CDR3 is CATSGRPNTEAFF. The CDR3 nucleotides are TGTGCCACCAGCGGCAGACCGAACACTGAAGCTTTCTTT. This chain joins TRBV15 and TRBJ1-1; no clear D gene. The CDR3 consists of 13 residues. V was cut by 5 bases and J by 1 base, with 8 bases left in between. Germline lookup yields CDR1 LNHNV and CDR2 YYDKDF (reference sequence).

The chain carries TRBV6-2 or TRBV6-3 and TRBJ2-1; 7 bases fit TRBD2. The germline V gene encodes CDR1 MNHEY and CDR2 SVGEGT. V lost 10 bases to trimming and J lost 2 bases; unmatched junction nucleotides: 5. CDR3 length equals 13 residues. The CDR3 DNA reads TGTGCCATAGAAGCGGGACCCTACAATGAGCAGTTCTTC. Translation gives CAIEAGPYNEQFF.

The genes are TRBV29-1 and TRBJ1-1, with D possibly matching TRBD1 (5 bases). Trimming removed 7 bases at V and 1 base at J, with 13 bases between. CDR3 length equals 13 residues. Germline lookup yields CDR1 SQVTM and CDR2 ANQGSEA. CDR3 DNA sequence: TGCAGCGGTCGGCATACAGGGAACACTGAAGCTTTCTTT. As protein: CSGRHTGNTEAFF.

As concerns this clonotype: One end of the junction does not line up with germline, which may come from a read error. This chain joins TRBV11-3 and TRBJ1-1; D gene ambiguous. Per germline, CDR1 SGHNT and CDR2 YENEEA. The CDR3 contains 13 residues. The CDR3 DNA follows: TGTGCCAGCAGCTTAGTGGTGAAGACTGAAGCTTTCTTT. The encoded protein is CASSLVVKTEAFF.

J is TRBJ1-1 and V is TRBV7-8, with TRBD1 matching 8 bases. Trimming removed 5 bases from V and 11 bases from J; junction bases left unmatched: 16. The CDR3 totals 15 residues. CDR1 is SGHVS, CDR2 FQNEAQ, per germline. In nucleotides, the CDR3 is TGTGCCAGCAGCGCAAGGACAGGGATCACCCTAGGGGCTTTCTTT. Amino acids: CASSARTGITLGAFF.

This chain joins TRBV20-1 and TRBJ2-3; 7 bases line up with TRBD2. CDR1 and CDR2 from the germline V gene are DFQATT and SNEGSKA (reference sequence). The CDR3 consists of 14 residues. After removal of 2 bases from V and 2 bases from J, the junction contained 4 bases not matched to a gene. CDR3 sequence: CSARSAGVTDTQYF. DNA of the CDR3: TGCAGTGCTAGATCCGCGGGGGTCACAGATACGCAGTATTTT.

The chain carries TRBV28 and TRBJ2-5, with TRBD2 matching over 13 bases. Trimming at V came to 3 bases and at J to 5 bases, leaving 9 bases not matched to a gene. Germline CDR1 and CDR2: MDHEN and SYDVKM. The CDR3 has 17 residues. CDR3 protein: CASSLVGLAGSGETQYF. CDR3 DNA: TGTGCCAGCAGTTTGGTGGGACTAGCGGGGAGCGGTGAGACCCAGTACTTC.

The CDR3 DNA sequence: TGCAGTGCAATGGGCGGGGGGGCCGGAGAGACCCAGTACTTC. The encoded protein is CSAMGGGAGETQYF. This chain joins TRBV20-1 and TRBJ2-5, with TRBD2 matching over 9 bases. V gave up 6 bases and J gave up 4 bases; unmatched junction bases: 9. The CDR3 spans 14 residues. Germline CDR1 reads DFQATT; CDR2 reads SNEGSKA (reference sequence).

The chain carries TRBV27 and TRBJ2-1; 13 bases map to TRBD2. From germline, CDR1 is MNHEY and CDR2 SMNVEV (reference sequence). Trimming took 4 bases from V and 12 from J; bases not matched to a gene: 12. The CDR3 runs to 16 residues. CDR3 bases: TGTGCCAGCAGTTCCCAGGGACTAGCGGGGCCTACGACGCAGTTCTTC. Protein sequence: CASSSQGLAGPTTQFF.

This clonotype was observed a few times. The rearrangement links TRBV19 to TRBJ1-2, with TRBD1 as a possible D gene (6 bases). Germline V gene sequence: CDR1 LNHDA, CDR2 SQIVND (reference sequence). CDR3 length equals 15 residues. Trimming shortened V by 8 bases and J by 4 bases, and 20 bases separated the two germline ends. CDR3: CASYSAGALSYGYTF. CDR3 nucleotides: TGTGCCAGTTACTCTGCAGGGGCGTTATCCTATGGCTACACCTTC.

The J gene is TRBJ1-4, the V gene TRBV20-1, with 11 bases identical to TRBD1. Trimming cost V 2 bases and J 6 bases; bases outside gene matches: 2. Per the germline V gene, CDR1 is DFQATT and CDR2 is SNEGSKA (reference sequence). The CDR3 has 14 residues. Here the CDR3 DNA reads TGCAGTGCTAGACGGGGACAGGGGGATGAAAAACTGTTTTTT. This codes for CSARRGQGDEKLFF.

The chain uses TRBV7-2 and TRBJ2-7; D perhaps matches TRBD2 (7 bases). CDR3 length: 17 amino acids. The germline V gene encodes CDR1 SGHTA and CDR2 FQGNSA. V lost 4 bases, J lost 0 bases, and 19 bases lay in between. The CDR3 DNA is TGTGCCAGCAGCTACAACCAGGGGCGGGGGAGCTCCTACGAGCAGTACTTC. This codes for CASSYNQGRGSSYEQYF. The full variable domain, in which reference TRBV7-2 and TRBJ2-7 provide the parts outside the CDR3, is GAGVSQSPSNKVTEKGKDVELRCDPISGHTALYWYRQSLGQGLEFLIYFQGNSAPDKSGLPSDRFSAERTGGSVSTLTIQRTQQEDSAVYLCASSYNQGRGSSYEQYFGPGTRLTVT.

V gene TRBV7-2 combines with J gene TRBJ1-2, with unresolved D. From germline, CDR1 is SGHTA and CDR2 FQGNSA. The CDR3 consists of 11 residues. V lost 3 bases to trimming and J lost 3 bases, with 2 bases between them. CDR3 protein: CASSLDYGYTF. The CDR3 coding sequence is TGTGCCAGCAGCTTGGACTATGGCTACACCTTC.

This clonotype was seen only a few times. The chain joins TRBV28 to TRBJ1-1; D remains unclear. Per germline, CDR1 MDHEN and CDR2 SYDVKM. This CDR3 contains 11 residues. V lost 6 bases and J 1 base, leaving 3 bases between the germline ends. CDR3 sequence (DNA): TGTGCCAGCAGACAGAACACTGAAGCTTTCTTT. It is translated as CASRQNTEAFF.

The gene calls are TRBV27 and TRBJ2-7; D not resolved. Trimming removed 6 bases at V and 6 bases at J, with 15 bases between. This CDR3 contains 13 residues. Germline CDR1 is MNHEY and CDR2 is SMNVEV (reference sequence). The CDR3, as DNA: TGTGCCAGCAGAAAGGATCTGTTCGCCGAGCAGTACTTC. This encodes CASRKDLFAEQYF.

This sequence joins TRBV11-2 and TRBJ2-1; possible D gene TRBD2, 7 bases. The CDR3 covers 15 residues. Germline V lookup: CDR1 SGHAT, CDR2 FQNNGV. V dropped 3 bases and J dropped 9 bases, with 18 bases sitting between them. The CDR3 DNA reads TGTGCCAGCAGCTTGGGGGGGCGATCTTCGGGTGAGCAGTTCTTC. Residues: CASSLGGRSSGEQFF.

This clonotype turned up a few times. The J gene is TRBJ1-1, the V gene TRBV27, with D unclear. The CDR3 totals 13 residues. With 2 bases removed from V and 3 bases from J, the gap between germline ends came to 7 bases. Germline CDR1 is MNHEY and CDR2 is SMNVEV (reference sequence). Here the CDR3 reads CASSLAGDTEAFF. CDR3 sequence (DNA): TGTGCCAGCAGTTTAGCCGGGGACACTGAAGCTTTCTTT.

J is TRBJ2-3 and V is TRBV19, with 7 bases matching TRBD2. The germline V gene encodes CDR1 LNHDA and CDR2 SQIVND (reference sequence). V was clipped by 8 bases and J by 1 base; unmatched bases: 3. This CDR3 is 13 amino acids long. The CDR3 bases are TGTGCCAGTTCCCTAGCGGGCACAGATACGCAGTATTTT. Translating it yields CASSLAGTDTQYF. Together with reference TRBV19 and TRBJ2-3, the CDR3 gives the full variable domain: DGGITQSPKYLFRKEGQNVTLSCEQNLNHDAMYWYRQDPGQGLRLIYYSQIVNDFQKGDIAEGYSVSREKKESFPLTVTSAQKNPTAFYLCASSLAGTDTQYFGPGTRLTVL.

The chain employs TRBV19 and TRBJ1-5; 8 bases align to TRBD1. Germline values: CDR1 LNHDA, CDR2 SQIVND (reference sequence). Trimming removed 4 bases from V and 7 bases from J; junction bases left unmatched: 15. The CDR3 has 17 residues. The CDR3 DNA follows: TGTGCCAGTAGTAAGCCGGACAGGGCTCAATCTTCCCAGCCCCAGCATTTT. Translating gives CASSKPDRAQSSQPQHF.

This clonotype was seen a few times. The V and J genes are TRBV6-1 and TRBJ1-2; D is unclear. Trimming shortened V by 5 bases and J by 6 bases, and 13 bases separated the two germline ends. The germline V gene has CDR1 MNHNS and CDR2 SASEGT. CDR3 size: 13 residues. CDR3 coding DNA: TGTGCCAGCAGTCGCGGCAATGAGGATGGCTACACCTTC. The encoded protein is CASSRGNEDGYTF.

The V and J genes are TRBV19 and TRBJ1-3; D ambiguous. The germline V gene encodes CDR1 LNHDA and CDR2 SQIVND (reference sequence). Trimming pared 11 bases from V and 2 bases from J, leaving 10 bases between. This CDR3 comprises 12 residues. The CDR3 loop is CAAMTPGNTIYF. DNA of the CDR3: TGTGCCGCCATGACCCCTGGAAACACCATATATTTT.